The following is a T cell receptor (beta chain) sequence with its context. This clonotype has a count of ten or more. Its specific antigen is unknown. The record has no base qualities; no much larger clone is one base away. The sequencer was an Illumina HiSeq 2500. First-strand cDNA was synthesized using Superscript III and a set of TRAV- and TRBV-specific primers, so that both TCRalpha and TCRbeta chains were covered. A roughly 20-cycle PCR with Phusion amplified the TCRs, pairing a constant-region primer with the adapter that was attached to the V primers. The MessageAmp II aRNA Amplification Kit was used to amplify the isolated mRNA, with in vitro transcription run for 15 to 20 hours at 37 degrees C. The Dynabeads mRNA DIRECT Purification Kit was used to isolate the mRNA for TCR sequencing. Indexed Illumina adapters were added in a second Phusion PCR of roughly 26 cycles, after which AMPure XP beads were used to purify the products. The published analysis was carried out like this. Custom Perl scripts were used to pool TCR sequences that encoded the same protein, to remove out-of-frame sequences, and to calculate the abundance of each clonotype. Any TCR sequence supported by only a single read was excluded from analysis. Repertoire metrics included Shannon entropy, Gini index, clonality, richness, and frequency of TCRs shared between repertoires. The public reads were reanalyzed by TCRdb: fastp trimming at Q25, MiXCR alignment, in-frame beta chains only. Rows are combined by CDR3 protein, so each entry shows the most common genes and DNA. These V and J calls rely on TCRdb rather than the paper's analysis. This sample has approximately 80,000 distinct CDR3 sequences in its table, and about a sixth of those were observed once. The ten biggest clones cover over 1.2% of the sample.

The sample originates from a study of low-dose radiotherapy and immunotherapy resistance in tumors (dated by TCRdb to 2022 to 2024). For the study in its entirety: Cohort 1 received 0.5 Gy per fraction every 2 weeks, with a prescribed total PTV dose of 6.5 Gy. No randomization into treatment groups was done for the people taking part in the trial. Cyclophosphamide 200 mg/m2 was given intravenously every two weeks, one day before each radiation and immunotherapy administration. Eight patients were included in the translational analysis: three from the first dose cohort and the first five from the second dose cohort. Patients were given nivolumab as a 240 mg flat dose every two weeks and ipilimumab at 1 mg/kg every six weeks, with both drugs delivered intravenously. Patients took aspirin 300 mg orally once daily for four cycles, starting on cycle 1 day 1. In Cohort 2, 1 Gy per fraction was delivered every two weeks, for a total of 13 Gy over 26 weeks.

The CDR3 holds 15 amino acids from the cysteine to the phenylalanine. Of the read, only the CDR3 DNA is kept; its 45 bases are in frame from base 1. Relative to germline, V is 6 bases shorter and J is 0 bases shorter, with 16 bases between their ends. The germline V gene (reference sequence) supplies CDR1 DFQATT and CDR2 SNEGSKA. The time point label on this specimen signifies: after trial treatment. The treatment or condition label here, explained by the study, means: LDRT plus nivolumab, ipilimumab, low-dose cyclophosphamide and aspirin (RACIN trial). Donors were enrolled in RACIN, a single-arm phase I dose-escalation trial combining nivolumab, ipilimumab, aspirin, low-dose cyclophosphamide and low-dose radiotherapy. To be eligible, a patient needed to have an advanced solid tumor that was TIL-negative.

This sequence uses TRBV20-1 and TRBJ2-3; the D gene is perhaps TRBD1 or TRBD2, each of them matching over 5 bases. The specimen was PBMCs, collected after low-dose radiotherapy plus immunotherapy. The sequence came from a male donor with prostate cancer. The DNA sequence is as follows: TGCAGTGCCCGCCGGGGCTGGACAAGCACAGATACGCAGTATTTT. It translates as CSARRGWTSTDTQYF.